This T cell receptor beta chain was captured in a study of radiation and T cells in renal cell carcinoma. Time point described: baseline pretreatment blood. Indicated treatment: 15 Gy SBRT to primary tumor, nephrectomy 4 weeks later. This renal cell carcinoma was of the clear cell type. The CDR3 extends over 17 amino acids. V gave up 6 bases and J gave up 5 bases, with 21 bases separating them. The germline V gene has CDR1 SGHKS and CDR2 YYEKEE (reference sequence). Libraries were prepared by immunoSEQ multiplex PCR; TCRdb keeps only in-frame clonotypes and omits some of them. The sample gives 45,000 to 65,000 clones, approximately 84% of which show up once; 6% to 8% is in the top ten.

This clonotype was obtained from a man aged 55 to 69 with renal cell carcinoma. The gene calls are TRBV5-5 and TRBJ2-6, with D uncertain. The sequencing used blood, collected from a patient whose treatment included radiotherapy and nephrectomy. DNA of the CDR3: TGTGCCAGCAATGTCCCTCTCGCACAAAGTCGGGCCAACGTCCTGACTTTC. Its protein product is CASNVPLAQSRANVLTF.